The source of this T cell receptor beta chain is a study of cytomegalovirus exposure and HLA in healthy donors. Whole-study results and caveats: The authors reported that TCR beta sequences could predict HLA-A and HLA-B alleles. These predictions were accurate for most subjects in the first cohort. Most TCR sequences were uncommon, yet certain public TCRs appeared in many donors.

In its sample, this clone was seen a few times. As yet, its antigen is unknown. The PCR used 60 Vbeta and 13 Jbeta primers. Profiling relied on immunoSEQ multiplex PCR, and the TCRdb table lists in-frame clones only, not all of them. This table holds fewer than 70,000 clones, 80% found once. Sequencing used PBMCs. The receptor was derived from a woman aged 40 to 55 in good health and CMV-seronegative.

The CDR3 loop is CASGASYEQYF. The CDR3 DNA follows: TGTGCGAGCGGGGCTAGCTACGAGCAGTACTTC. The V gene is TRBV7-9, the J gene TRBJ2-7; 7 bases line up with TRBD2. Germline CDR1 SEHNR, CDR2 FQNEAQ (reference sequence). This CDR3 spans 11 amino acids.